A selection of T cell receptor beta chains follows, all from one sample in a study of human T cells and chemical hapten exposure. TCRdb reprocessed the RACE reads with MiXCR, giving one entry per CDR3 protein. The data show roughly 70,000 distinct CDR3 sequences, 9.8% seen once. Specimen: whole blood, collected in connection with sensitization to the hapten diphenylcyclopropenone (DPC). The receptors come from a woman aged 40 to 50 with alopecia areata. Some clones in this sample may be carry-over from other donors' samples. CDR3s include the opening cysteine and the closing phenylalanine or tryptophan. A D gene is named only where the DNA matches it firmly. Size values are once, few and many counts, or a class for expanded clones, and some rows have none.

j_call: TRBJ2-1
v_call: TRBV4-1
clone_size: -
d_call: -
cdr3_nt: TGCGCCAGCAGCCAAGTTGGTGGGGCTGGGGAATACAATGAGCAGTTCTTC
cdr3_aa: CASSQVGGAGEYNEQFF

j_call: TRBJ1-6
v_call: TRBV6-6
clone_size: many
d_call: TRBD1
cdr3_nt: TGTGCCAGCACCATTGACAGGGGGAGTTCACCCCTCCACTTT
cdr3_aa: CASTIDRGSSPLHF

j_call: TRBJ2-7
v_call: TRBV2
clone_size: many
d_call: TRBD1
cdr3_nt: TGTGCCAGCAGTGAAGCCCGACAGGGAAAGGCGGGCGAGCAGTACTTC
cdr3_aa: CASSEARQGKAGEQYF

j_call: TRBJ2-5
v_call: TRBV7-2
clone_size: many
d_call: TRBD1
cdr3_nt: TGTGCCAGCAGCTCGGGACAGGGCGGGGAGACCCAGTACTTC
cdr3_aa: CASSSGQGGETQYF

j_call: TRBJ2-7
v_call: TRBV27
clone_size: many
d_call: TRBD2
cdr3_nt: TGTGCCAGCAGTTTATCGTCTTGGGGACTAGCGGGCACCGAGCAGTACTTC
cdr3_aa: CASSLSSWGLAGTEQYF

j_call: TRBJ2-4
v_call: TRBV10-1
clone_size: -
d_call: TRBD1
cdr3_nt: TGCGCCAGCAGCCAGGGGGCCGCCAAAAACATTCAGTACTTC
cdr3_aa: CASSQGAAKNIQYF

j_call: TRBJ2-2
v_call: TRBV21-1
clone_size: many
d_call: -
cdr3_nt: TGTGCCAGCAGCTCCCTTCGGGAGGGCACCGGGGAGCTGTTTTTT
cdr3_aa: CASSSLREGTGELFF

j_call: TRBJ1-6
v_call: TRBV7-6
clone_size: many
d_call: -
cdr3_nt: TGTGCCAGCAGCCCAACAAATAATTCACCCCTCCACTTT
cdr3_aa: CASSPTNNSPLHF

j_call: TRBJ1-2
v_call: TRBV29-1
clone_size: -
d_call: TRBD1
cdr3_nt: TGCAGCGGACGGACAGGCTTATCTGGCTACACCTTC
cdr3_aa: CSGRTGLSGYTF

j_call: TRBJ2-5
v_call: TRBV21-1
clone_size: -
d_call: -
cdr3_nt: TGTGCCAGCAGCAAAAAGGACAGGGAAGGAAGAGAGACCCAGTACTTC
cdr3_aa: CASSKKDREGRETQYF

j_call: TRBJ2-2
v_call: TRBV14
clone_size: many
d_call: -
cdr3_nt: TGTGCCAGCAGCCAAGGGGTCTCCGGGGAGCTGTTTTTT
cdr3_aa: CASSQGVSGELFF

j_call: TRBJ1-4
v_call: TRBV19
clone_size: many
d_call: -
cdr3_nt: TGTGCCAGTAGACGGGACCCGAACTCTAATGAAAAACTGTTTTTT
cdr3_aa: CASRRDPNSNEKLFF

j_call: TRBJ2-2
v_call: TRBV7-6
clone_size: many
d_call: TRBD1
cdr3_nt: TGTGCCAGCAGCCTTCAATCGGGACAGGGACTTTCCACCGGGGAGCTGTTTTTT
cdr3_aa: CASSLQSGQGLSTGELFF

j_call: TRBJ2-4
v_call: TRBV12-3/TRBV12-4
clone_size: many
d_call: -
cdr3_nt: TGTGCCAGCAGTTCCCCCGGGACATACAAAAACATTCAGTACTTC
cdr3_aa: CASSSPGTYKNIQYF

j_call: TRBJ2-2
v_call: TRBV20-1
clone_size: -
d_call: -
cdr3_nt: TGCAGTGCTAGAGTTAGGGGGGCCGGGGTCACCGGGGAGCTGTTTTTT
cdr3_aa: CSARVRGAGVTGELFF

j_call: TRBJ1-2
v_call: TRBV28
clone_size: few
d_call: -
cdr3_nt: TGTGCCAGCAGTTTATTGGCCGGGACTAACTATGGCTACACCTTC
cdr3_aa: CASSLLAGTNYGYTF

j_call: TRBJ2-1
v_call: TRBV11-2
clone_size: -
d_call: TRBD1
cdr3_nt: TGTGCCAGCAGGTTTCCGGGACAGCTATACAATGAGCAGTTCTTC
cdr3_aa: CASRFPGQLYNEQFF

j_call: TRBJ1-5
v_call: TRBV4-2
clone_size: few
d_call: -
cdr3_nt: TGTGCCAGCAGCCAACCCGGGACATCAAATCAGCCCCAGCATTTT
cdr3_aa: CASSQPGTSNQPQHF

j_call: TRBJ2-3
v_call: TRBV20-1
clone_size: few
d_call: -
cdr3_nt: TGCAGTGCTAGCTTTTCCGCCGAGGAAGATACGCAGTATTTT
cdr3_aa: CSASFSAEEDTQYF

j_call: TRBJ1-1
v_call: TRBV20-1
clone_size: many
d_call: -
cdr3_nt: TGCAGTGCTACTCGGGACACCATGAACACTGAAGCTTTCTTT
cdr3_aa: CSATRDTMNTEAFF

j_call: TRBJ1-2
v_call: TRBV18
clone_size: many
d_call: -
cdr3_nt: TGTGCCAGCTCACAGCGACAGAAAGAAGACTATGGCTACACCTTC
cdr3_aa: CASSQRQKEDYGYTF

j_call: TRBJ2-5
v_call: TRBV12-3/TRBV12-4
clone_size: few
d_call: -
cdr3_nt: TGTGCCAGCAGTTCGTCGACGGGGGCTTGGGAGACCCAGTACTTC
cdr3_aa: CASSSSTGAWETQYF

j_call: TRBJ2-7
v_call: TRBV12-3/TRBV12-4
clone_size: many
d_call: -
cdr3_nt: TGTGCCAGCAGTTTTCTTGGGGGGCAGGTTTACGAGCAGTACTTC
cdr3_aa: CASSFLGGQVYEQYF

j_call: TRBJ2-3
v_call: TRBV7-8
clone_size: many
d_call: -
cdr3_nt: TGTGCCAGCAGCCCAATAAGGGCCGGTCCCCCCATCGATTTT
cdr3_aa: CASSPIRAGPPIDF

j_call: TRBJ2-7
v_call: TRBV27
clone_size: many
d_call: TRBD1
cdr3_nt: TGTGCCAGCAGTACGACAGGGGGTGGCTACGAGCAGTACTTC
cdr3_aa: CASSTTGGGYEQYF

j_call: TRBJ2-5
v_call: TRBV2
clone_size: many
d_call: -
cdr3_nt: TGTGCCAGCATTTTTGATGGGTTGAGGACCCAGTACTTC
cdr3_aa: CASIFDGLRTQYF

j_call: TRBJ2-7
v_call: TRBV28
clone_size: few
d_call: -
cdr3_nt: TGTGCCAGCAGCTCCCCCCGGGACCGGTACTCCTACGAGCAGTACTTC
cdr3_aa: CASSSPRDRYSYEQYF

j_call: TRBJ1-1
v_call: TRBV6-5
clone_size: many
d_call: TRBD1
cdr3_nt: TGTGCCAGCAGCGATGGACAGGGCAACACTGAAGCTTTCTTT
cdr3_aa: CASSDGQGNTEAFF

j_call: TRBJ1-6
v_call: TRBV27
clone_size: many
d_call: -
cdr3_nt: TGTGCCAGCAGGGGTGGCTCCTATAATTCACCCCTCCACTTT
cdr3_aa: CASRGGSYNSPLHF

j_call: TRBJ2-1
v_call: TRBV11-3
clone_size: many
d_call: -
cdr3_nt: TGTGCCAGCAGCTTAGTAGCATCAGGTCACCGGTTCTTC
cdr3_aa: CASSLVASGHRFF

j_call: TRBJ1-5
v_call: TRBV28
clone_size: -
d_call: TRBD1
cdr3_nt: TGTGCCAGCACCACCGGGACAGGGTCCGGCAATCAGCCCCAGCATTTT
cdr3_aa: CASTTGTGSGNQPQHF

j_call: TRBJ2-7
v_call: TRBV7-2
clone_size: -
d_call: TRBD1
cdr3_nt: TGTGCCAGCAGCTGGGGACAGGGGGGGGAAGGGCAGTACTTC
cdr3_aa: CASSWGQGGEGQYF

j_call: TRBJ1-1
v_call: TRBV4-3
clone_size: -
d_call: -
cdr3_nt: TGCGCCAGCAGCAGGGCAGACATGAACACTGAAGCTTTCTTT
cdr3_aa: CASSRADMNTEAFF

j_call: TRBJ1-2
v_call: TRBV27
clone_size: many
d_call: TRBD1
cdr3_nt: TGTGCCAGCAGTCCAAGGGACAGCTATGGCTACACCTTC
cdr3_aa: CASSPRDSYGYTF

j_call: TRBJ2-7
v_call: TRBV29-1
clone_size: many
d_call: TRBD1
cdr3_nt: TGCAGCGTTTCTCCGGGACAGCCCTACGAGCAGTACTTC
cdr3_aa: CSVSPGQPYEQYF

j_call: TRBJ1-4
v_call: TRBV7-9
clone_size: many
d_call: TRBD1
cdr3_nt: TGTGCCAGCAGCCTCCAACAGGGGACGAATGAAAAACTGTTTTTT
cdr3_aa: CASSLQQGTNEKLFF

j_call: TRBJ1-5
v_call: TRBV19
clone_size: few
d_call: -
cdr3_nt: TGTGCCAGTAGTGTCGACACGAGCAATCAGCCCCAGCATTTT
cdr3_aa: CASSVDTSNQPQHF

j_call: TRBJ1-1
v_call: TRBV6-5
clone_size: many
d_call: -
cdr3_nt: TGTGCCAGCAGTTACTTCCGGCTCGGTAGCCCCGGCACTGAAGCTTTCTTT
cdr3_aa: CASSYFRLGSPGTEAFF

j_call: TRBJ1-5
v_call: TRBV16
clone_size: many
d_call: TRBD1
cdr3_nt: TGTGCCAGCAGCCAATCGAACAGGGGCGGCCAGCCCCAGCATTTT
cdr3_aa: CASSQSNRGGQPQHF

j_call: TRBJ1-5
v_call: TRBV7-9
clone_size: few
d_call: TRBD1
cdr3_nt: TGTGCCAGCAGCTCCGGGACAGGGGGCTATAGCAATCAGCCCCAGCATTTT
cdr3_aa: CASSSGTGGYSNQPQHF

j_call: TRBJ1-4
v_call: TRBV5-1
clone_size: many
d_call: -
cdr3_nt: TGCGCCAGCAGCACGACAGGCTCTTCAACTAATGAAAAACTGTTTTTT
cdr3_aa: CASSTTGSSTNEKLFF

j_call: TRBJ2-1
v_call: TRBV6-2/TRBV6-3
clone_size: many
d_call: -
cdr3_nt: TGTGCCAGCAGCCTACGAAATGAGCAGTTCTTC
cdr3_aa: CASSLRNEQFF

j_call: TRBJ2-3
v_call: TRBV29-1
clone_size: few
d_call: -
cdr3_nt: TGCAGCGTTGAGGGGGGAATAACAGATACGCAGTATTTT
cdr3_aa: CSVEGGITDTQYF

j_call: TRBJ2-4
v_call: TRBV4-2
clone_size: many
d_call: TRBD1
cdr3_nt: TGTGCCAGCAGCCACGGACAGGGGGCGCGTGACATTCAGTACTTC
cdr3_aa: CASSHGQGARDIQYF

j_call: TRBJ1-5
v_call: TRBV10-3
clone_size: many
d_call: -
cdr3_nt: TGTGCCACCACGGACCTTCAGGGCAATCAGCCCCAGCATTTT
cdr3_aa: CATTDLQGNQPQHF

j_call: TRBJ1-1
v_call: TRBV7-8
clone_size: -
d_call: -
cdr3_nt: TGTGCCAGCAGCTTAGCCGGGGGAACGAACACTGAAGTTTTCTTT
cdr3_aa: CASSLAGGTNTEVFF

j_call: TRBJ1-5
v_call: TRBV6-2/TRBV6-3
clone_size: -
d_call: -
cdr3_nt: TGTGCCAGCAGGACACCTACCGGGGGGGTCGCGAGCAATCAGCCCCAGCATTTT
cdr3_aa: CASRTPTGGVASNQPQHF

j_call: TRBJ1-2
v_call: TRBV18
clone_size: -
d_call: TRBD1
cdr3_nt: TGTGCCAGCTCTCTTGGGACAGAGTTAGATGGCTACACCTTC
cdr3_aa: CASSLGTELDGYTF

j_call: TRBJ2-1
v_call: TRBV5-4
clone_size: few
d_call: TRBD2
cdr3_nt: TGTGCCAGCAGCTTGGGTGAGCGGGGGGGACGCAATGAGCAGTTCTTC
cdr3_aa: CASSLGERGGRNEQFF